This T cell receptor (beta chain) was observed in a study of T cells in Graves' hyperthyroidism and ophthalmopathy. Study-level findings and limits: The model forecast ophthalmopathy, anticipating it by a median roughly 6 months before onset. Most thyroid clonotypes that were expanded above 0.001 also turned up in blood.

Note on this clonotype: What it binds is unknown.

This CDR3 is 16 amino acids long. V was shortened by 2 bases and J by 4 bases, with 17 bases between the two germline ends. Germline CDR1 MNHEY, CDR2 SVGAGI. It was RNA transcripts that yielded the amplified TCR beta CDR3 regions. TCR CDR3 underwent first-round RT-PCR with the HTBI primer set. TCRdb re-derived calls from the multiplex PCR reads in MiXCR, one entry per CDR3 protein. The sample lists under 800,000 distinct CDR3 sequences; less than 15% were seen once. This clonotype was sampled from a woman aged 18-35 years with Graves' hyperthyroidism. The chain employs TRBV6-5 and TRBJ1-1, with D possibly TRBD1 on 5 matching bases. The material sequenced was blood. The CDR3 bases are TGTGCCAGCAGTTACATGTCAGGGACGGGAGCCACTGAAGCTTTCTTT. This gives the protein CASSYMSGTGATEAFF.